These 4 T cell receptor beta chains were sequenced from one sample in a study of beta chain features in type 1 diabetes. Investigators reverse transcribed all isolated RNA, so they sequenced expressed TCRB transcripts. TCRdb keeps only in-frame clones here, not all; method: immunoSEQ multiplex PCR. The sample has about 290,000 clones, under 8.5% seen once. The sequencing sample was made of central memory CD4+ T cells from blood. The receptors were sampled from a woman aged 18-29 years in good health.

The sample holds a few counts of this clone. The chain is built from TRBV7-2 and TRBJ2-7, with D tentatively TRBD2 (5 bases). Germline assignment: CDR1 SGHTA and CDR2 FQGNSA. V lost 3 bases and J lost 6, with 15 bases in between. CDR3 length equals 14 residues. CDR3 amino acids: CASSFNPGWGEQYF. The CDR3 bases are TGTGCCAGCAGCTTTAATCCGGGATGGGGCGAGCAGTACTTC.

The chain carries TRBV7-8 and TRBJ2-3; D unresolved. V lost 2 bases and J 4 bases, leaving 10 bases between the germline ends. The CDR3 has 14 amino acids. The V gene's germline CDR1 is SGHVS and CDR2 FQNEAQ. The CDR3 here is CASSLRFPADTQYF. CDR3 DNA: TGTGCCAGCAGCTTACGGTTCCCCGCAGATACGCAGTATTTT. The full variable domain, rest sourced from reference TRBV7-8 and TRBJ2-3, is GAGVSQSPRYKVAKRGQDVALRCDPISGHVSLFWYQQALGQGPEFLTYFQNEAQLDKSGLPSDRFFAERPEGSVSTLKIQRTQQEDSAVYLCASSLRFPADTQYFGPGTRLTVL.

This clone was picked up a small number of times. The V and J genes are TRBV25-1 and TRBJ2-2; tentatively, D is TRBD2 (5 bases). CDR3 length: 14 residues. Germline CDR1 reads MGHDK; CDR2 reads SYGVNS. V was cut by 6 bases and J by 1 base, with 9 bases left in between. In nucleotides, the CDR3 is TGTGCCAGCAGGGGTAGCGTGAACACCGGGGAGCTGTTTTTT. This codes for CASRGSVNTGELFF.

This clone was recorded a few times. The genes are TRBV5-4 and TRBJ2-7, with D perhaps TRBD1 (6 bases). CDR1 is SGHNT, CDR2 YYREEE, per germline (reference sequence). The CDR3 runs 13 residues. With 2 bases removed from V and 4 bases from J, the gap between germline ends came to 10 bases. CDR3 in DNA: TGTGCCAGCAGCTTACAGGGTATATACGAGCAGTACTTC. The encoded protein is CASSLQGIYEQYF.